A selection of T cell receptor beta chains follows, all from one sample in a study of T cell changes during pregnancy in multiple sclerosis. Generated by immunoSEQ multiplex PCR, the TCRdb table keeps only in-frame clones and is missing some. Among 36,000 or so clones listed, 89% were seen once. Specimen: CD8+ T cells from peripheral blood mononuclear cells, collected in the third trimester of pregnancy. Receptors were obtained from a female donor with multiple sclerosis, enrolled in a pregnancy study. CDR3s include the opening cysteine and the closing phenylalanine or tryptophan. Each record gives: clone size, J gene, V gene, D gene, CDR3 protein, CDR3 DNA. A D gene is named only where the DNA matches it firmly. For some rows the clone size is stated as once, few or many, or as a class when expanded; others skip it.

abundance: .
j_gene: TRBJ1-6
v_gene: TRBV7-3
d_gene: .
CDR3aa: CASSAVSYNSPLHF
CDR3nt: TGTGCCAGCAGTGCAGTCTCCTATAATTCACCCCTCCACTTT

abundance: .
j_gene: TRBJ1-2
v_gene: TRBV4-3
d_gene: TRBD1
CDR3aa: CASSRGQGMVNYGYTF
CDR3nt: TGCGCCAGCAGCCGGGGACAGGGGATGGTAAACTATGGCTACACCTTC

abundance: .
j_gene: TRBJ1-1
v_gene: TRBV2
d_gene: TRBD1
CDR3aa: CASGQGDTEAFF
CDR3nt: TGTGCCAGCGGACAGGGCGACACTGAAGCTTTCTTT

abundance: medium-sized
j_gene: TRBJ1-1
v_gene: TRBV6-5
d_gene: .
CDR3aa: CASTGQGYTEAFF
CDR3nt: TGTGCCAGCACGGGTCAGGGGTACACTGAAGCTTTCTTT

abundance: .
j_gene: TRBJ2-2
v_gene: TRBV4-1
d_gene: .
CDR3aa: CASSPTDLNTGELFF
CDR3nt: TGCGCCAGCAGCCCGACCGACTTGAACACCGGGGAGCTGTTTTTT

abundance: .
j_gene: TRBJ2-7
v_gene: TRBV27
d_gene: .
CDR3aa: CASSLGGRQDEQYF
CDR3nt: TGTGCCAGCAGTTTGGGGGGGCGTCAGGACGAGCAGTACTTC

abundance: .
j_gene: TRBJ1-1
v_gene: TRBV5-5
d_gene: .
CDR3aa: CASSLGTVTEAFF
CDR3nt: TGTGCCAGCAGCCTCGGGACTGTCACTGAAGCTTTCTTT

abundance: .
j_gene: TRBJ2-7
v_gene: TRBV18
d_gene: .
CDR3aa: CASSPRVGGTYEQYF
CDR3nt: TGTGCCAGCTCACCGCGGGTCGGTGGGACTTACGAGCAGTACTTC

abundance: .
j_gene: TRBJ2-5
v_gene: TRBV9
d_gene: .
CDR3aa: CASSRNHGETQYF
CDR3nt: TGTGCCAGCAGCCGAAACCACGGAGAGACCCAGTACTTC

abundance: .
j_gene: TRBJ1-5
v_gene: TRBV27
d_gene: .
CDR3aa: CASAAGLYSNQPQHF
CDR3nt: TGTGCCAGCGCCGCGGGGCTCTATAGCAATCAGCCCCAGCATTTT

abundance: once
j_gene: TRBJ2-7
v_gene: TRBV6-6
d_gene: .
CDR3aa: CASSYSRQEPYEQYF
CDR3nt: TGTGCCAGCAGTTACTCGAGACAGGAACCCTACGAGCAGTACTTC

abundance: .
j_gene: TRBJ1-3
v_gene: TRBV14
d_gene: .
CDR3aa: CASSQNRGAGNTIYF
CDR3nt: TGTGCCAGCAGCCAAAATCGGGGAGCTGGAAACACCATATATTTT

abundance: .
j_gene: TRBJ1-4
v_gene: TRBV19
d_gene: .
CDR3aa: CASSIARTNEKLFF
CDR3nt: TGTGCCAGTAGTATTGCGAGAACTAATGAAAAACTGTTTTTT

abundance: .
j_gene: TRBJ1-2
v_gene: TRBV14
d_gene: TRBD1
CDR3aa: CASSLSTGRGYTF
CDR3nt: TGTGCCAGCAGCCTCTCGACAGGGAGGGGCTACACCTTC

abundance: .
j_gene: TRBJ2-7
v_gene: TRBV12-5
d_gene: .
CDR3aa: CASGFNGEDYEQYF
CDR3nt: TGTGCTAGTGGTTTTAACGGGGAGGATTACGAGCAGTACTTC

abundance: .
j_gene: TRBJ2-7
v_gene: TRBV7-8
d_gene: TRBD1
CDR3aa: CASSLGGTGFYEQYF
CDR3nt: TGTGCCAGCAGCTTAGGCGGGACAGGGTTCTACGAGCAGTACTTC

abundance: .
j_gene: TRBJ1-1
v_gene: TRBV16
d_gene: .
CDR3aa: CASSQRSPNTEAFF
CDR3nt: TGTGCCAGCAGCCAACGAAGCCCCAACACTGAAGCTTTCTTT

abundance: .
j_gene: TRBJ2-2
v_gene: TRBV29-1
d_gene: .
CDR3aa: CSVEGGRMNTGELFF
CDR3nt: TGCAGCGTCGAAGGAGGGAGGATGAACACCGGGGAGCTGTTTTTT

abundance: .
j_gene: TRBJ2-7
v_gene: TRBV5-6
d_gene: TRBD2
CDR3aa: CASSLGLAGSYEQYF
CDR3nt: TGTGCCAGCAGCTTGGGACTAGCGGGCTCCTACGAGCAGTACTTC

abundance: .
j_gene: TRBJ1-1
v_gene: TRBV7-9
d_gene: .
CDR3aa: CASSLFLVQGGTEAFF
CDR3nt: TGTGCCAGCAGCTTATTCCTTGTTCAGGGTGGGACTGAAGCTTTCTTT

abundance: .
j_gene: TRBJ1-1
v_gene: TRBV6-6
d_gene: .
CDR3aa: CASSVEDAIEAFF
CDR3nt: TGTGCCAGCAGCGTGGAGGACGCTATTGAAGCTTTCTTT

abundance: .
j_gene: TRBJ1-5
v_gene: TRBV27
d_gene: .
CDR3aa: CASSLRPNQPQHF
CDR3nt: TGTGCCAGCAGTTTACGTCCCAATCAGCCCCAGCATTTT

abundance: .
j_gene: TRBJ2-7
v_gene: TRBV9
d_gene: TRBD1
CDR3aa: CASSGRDSTYEQYF
CDR3nt: TGTGCCAGCAGCGGCCGGGACAGCACCTACGAGCAGTACTTC

abundance: .
j_gene: TRBJ1-5
v_gene: TRBV9
d_gene: .
CDR3aa: CASSVGADNQPQHF
CDR3nt: TGTGCCAGCAGCGTAGGGGCAGACAATCAGCCCCAGCATTTT

abundance: .
j_gene: TRBJ2-7
v_gene: TRBV18
d_gene: .
CDR3aa: CASSPRTPDRTYEQYF
CDR3nt: TGTGCCAGCTCACCACGTACACCCGACAGAACCTACGAGCAGTACTTC

abundance: .
j_gene: TRBJ2-1
v_gene: TRBV6-5
d_gene: TRBD2
CDR3aa: CASSSSGVSYNEQFF
CDR3nt: TGTGCCAGCAGCTCCAGCGGGGTTTCCTACAATGAGCAGTTCTTC

abundance: .
j_gene: TRBJ2-2
v_gene: TRBV2
d_gene: TRBD1
CDR3aa: CASSEDTGQMNTGELFF
CDR3nt: TGTGCCAGCAGTGAAGATACGGGACAGATGAACACCGGGGAGCTGTTTTTT

abundance: .
j_gene: TRBJ2-3
v_gene: TRBV7-9
d_gene: .
CDR3aa: CASKGETKRTGGQYF
CDR3nt: TGTGCCAGCAAGGGGGAGACAAAAAGAACTGGAGGGCAGTATTTT

abundance: .
j_gene: TRBJ2-7
v_gene: TRBV27
d_gene: .
CDR3aa: CASSLSSTATYEQYF
CDR3nt: TGTGCCAGCAGCCTCTCTTCGACAGCGACCTACGAGCAGTACTTC

abundance: .
j_gene: TRBJ2-7
v_gene: TRBV2
d_gene: TRBD1
CDR3aa: CASTRTGSSYEQYF
CDR3nt: TGTGCCAGCACAAGGACAGGGAGCTCCTACGAGCAGTACTTC

abundance: .
j_gene: TRBJ2-3
v_gene: TRBV6-4
d_gene: TRBD2
CDR3aa: CASSALAGVTDTQYF
CDR3nt: TGTGCCAGCAGTGCGCTAGCGGGGGTCACAGATACGCAGTATTTT

abundance: medium-sized
j_gene: TRBJ2-3
v_gene: TRBV27
d_gene: TRBD2
CDR3aa: CASSLLVGVAGPRSPRTDTQYF
CDR3nt: TGTGCCAGCAGTTTACTTGTGGGGGTAGCGGGACCTCGATCCCCACGGACAGATACGCAGTATTTT

abundance: once
j_gene: TRBJ2-1
v_gene: TRBV27
d_gene: .
CDR3aa: CASSFPGNYNEQFF
CDR3nt: TGTGCCAGCAGTTTTCCCGGGAATTACAATGAGCAGTTCTTC

abundance: .
j_gene: TRBJ1-1
v_gene: TRBV11-2
d_gene: .
CDR3aa: CASSPTTLGGNTEAFF
CDR3nt: TGTGCCAGCAGCCCCACAACCTTGGGGGGGAACACTGAAGCTTTCTTT

abundance: once
j_gene: TRBJ2-7
v_gene: TRBV5-1
d_gene: TRBD1
CDR3aa: CASSLDGTGYYEQYF
CDR3nt: TGCGCCAGCAGCTTGGATGGGACAGGGTATTACGAGCAGTACTTC

abundance: .
j_gene: TRBJ1-5
v_gene: TRBV19
d_gene: .
CDR3aa: CASTIAGTTHQPQHF
CDR3nt: TGTGCCAGTACCATCGCCGGGACAACCCATCAGCCCCAGCATTTT

abundance: .
j_gene: TRBJ2-1
v_gene: TRBV29-1
d_gene: TRBD2
CDR3aa: CSVAGLAGSNEQFF
CDR3nt: TGCAGCGTTGCGGGACTAGCGGGCTCCAATGAGCAGTTCTTC

abundance: .
j_gene: TRBJ2-6
v_gene: TRBV5-6
d_gene: .
CDR3aa: CASSPDNGANVLTF
CDR3nt: TGTGCCAGCAGCCCGGACAATGGGGCCAACGTCCTGACTTTC

abundance: once
j_gene: TRBJ2-7
v_gene: TRBV19
d_gene: TRBD1
CDR3aa: CASTQTGTYSYEQYF
CDR3nt: TGTGCCAGTACTCAGACAGGGACCTACTCCTACGAGCAGTACTTC

abundance: .
j_gene: TRBJ1-5
v_gene: TRBV19
d_gene: .
CDR3aa: CASSISVSQPQHF
CDR3nt: TGTGCCAGTAGTATCTCAGTGTCACAGCCCCAGCATTTT

abundance: many
j_gene: TRBJ2-7
v_gene: TRBV6-5
d_gene: TRBD1
CDR3aa: CASSLRQGGYEQYF
CDR3nt: TGTGCCAGCAGTCTCCGACAGGGTGGCTACGAGCAGTACTTC

abundance: .
j_gene: TRBJ1-5
v_gene: TRBV19
d_gene: TRBD1
CDR3aa: CASSSAGQGSRQPQHF
CDR3nt: TGTGCCAGTAGTAGCGCCGGACAGGGAAGCCGGCAGCCCCAGCATTTT

abundance: .
j_gene: TRBJ2-7
v_gene: TRBV5-5
d_gene: .
CDR3aa: CASTLGSLGGEQYF
CDR3nt: TGTGCCAGCACCCTTGGCAGCCTGGGAGGAGAGCAGTACTTC

abundance: .
j_gene: TRBJ1-1
v_gene: TRBV7-9
d_gene: TRBD1
CDR3aa: CASSSGDRGVNTEAFF
CDR3nt: TGTGCCAGCAGCTCGGGGGACAGGGGGGTGAACACTGAAGCTTTCTTT

abundance: .
j_gene: TRBJ1-2
v_gene: TRBV2
d_gene: .
CDR3aa: CASSESTGTYGYTF
CDR3nt: TGTGCCAGCAGTGAGTCTACAGGGACCTATGGCTACACCTTC

abundance: .
j_gene: TRBJ1-3
v_gene: TRBV19
d_gene: .
CDR3aa: CATQLSDSGNTIYF
CDR3nt: TGTGCCACCCAATTGAGTGACTCTGGAAACACCATATATTTT

abundance: .
j_gene: TRBJ1-2
v_gene: TRBV4-1
d_gene: .
CDR3aa: CASSQFEVSPVAYGYTF
CDR3nt: TGCGCCAGCAGCCAGTTTGAGGTTTCACCCGTCGCATATGGCTACACCTTC

abundance: .
j_gene: TRBJ2-7
v_gene: TRBV27
d_gene: .
CDR3aa: CASSLAGSYEQYF
CDR3nt: TGTGCCAGCAGCTTAGCAGGGTCCTACGAGCAGTACTTC